This T cell receptor (beta chain) stems from a study of blood T cell repertoires in COVID-19. Study details: The United States, Italy and Spain provided the acute and convalescent COVID-19 samples. Sources were T cells, B-cell-depleted T cells, or PBMCs; the material itself was cDNA or gDNA.

Original processing notes: Scientists estimated how many nucleated cells there were by amplifying reference gene primers. The assay was immunoSEQ multiplex PCR, and TCRdb's table has in-frame clones only and misses some. V and J calls and clone size are as listed in that table; D and trimming were resolved from the DNA. The profile covers about 46,000 clones, with around 86% appearing a single time and more than 15% taken by the ten largest. CDR3 length: 14 residues. The sample comprised peripheral blood. V usage is TRBV21-1 and J usage is TRBJ2-2; no DNA check was done on the table's D call, TRBD1. TRBV21-1 is a listed pseudogene. This clonotype originated in a man aged 55 to 70 with active or convalescent COVID-19. CDR3 in amino acids: CASTRTGNTGELFF. In nucleotides, the CDR3 is TGTGCCAGCACTAGGACAGGGAACACCGGGGAGCTGTTTTTT.